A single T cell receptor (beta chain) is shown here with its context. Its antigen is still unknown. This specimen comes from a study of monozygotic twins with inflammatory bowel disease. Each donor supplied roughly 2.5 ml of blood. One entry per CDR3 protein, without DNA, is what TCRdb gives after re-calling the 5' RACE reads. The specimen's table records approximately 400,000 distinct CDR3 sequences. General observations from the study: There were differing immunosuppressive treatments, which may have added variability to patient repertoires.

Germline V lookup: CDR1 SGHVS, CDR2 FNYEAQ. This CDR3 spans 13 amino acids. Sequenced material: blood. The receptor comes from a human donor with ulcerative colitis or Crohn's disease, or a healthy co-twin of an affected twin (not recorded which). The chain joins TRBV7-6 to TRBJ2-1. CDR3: CASSLSVANEQFF.